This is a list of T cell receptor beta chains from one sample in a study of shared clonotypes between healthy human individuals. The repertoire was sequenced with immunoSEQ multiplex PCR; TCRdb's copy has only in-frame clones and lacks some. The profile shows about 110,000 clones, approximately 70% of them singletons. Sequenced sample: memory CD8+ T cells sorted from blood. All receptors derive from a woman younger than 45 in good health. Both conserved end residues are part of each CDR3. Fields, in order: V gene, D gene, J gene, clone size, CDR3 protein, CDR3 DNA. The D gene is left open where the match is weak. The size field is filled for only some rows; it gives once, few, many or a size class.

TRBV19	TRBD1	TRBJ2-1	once	CASQTGRLWFF	TGTGCCAGTCAGACAGGGCGACTTTGGTTCTTC
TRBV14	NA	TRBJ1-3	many	CASTPSSLGESSGNTIYF	TGTGCCAGCACTCCTTCTTCTTTAGGGGAGAGCTCTGGAAACACCATATATTTT
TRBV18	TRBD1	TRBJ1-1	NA	CASSPRGQGMTEAFF	TGTGCCAGCTCACCTAGGGGACAGGGGATGACTGAAGCTTTCTTT
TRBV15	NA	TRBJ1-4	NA	CATSRDKGLGSEKLFF	TGTGCCACCAGCAGAGATAAGGGCCTTGGCAGCGAAAAACTGTTTTTT
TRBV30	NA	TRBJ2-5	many	CAWSVDSRETQYF	TGTGCCTGGAGTGTCGATTCTCGAGAGACCCAGTACTTC
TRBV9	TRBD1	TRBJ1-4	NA	CASSPDRGPSGEKLFF	TGTGCCAGCAGCCCGGACAGGGGGCCCTCTGGGGAAAAACTGTTTTTT
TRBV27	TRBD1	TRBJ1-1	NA	CASSSGQGGEAFF	TGTGCCAGCAGTTCGGGACAGGGCGGAGAAGCTTTCTTT
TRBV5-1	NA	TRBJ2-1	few	CASSAFNNEQFF	TGCGCCAGCAGCGCGTTCAACAATGAGCAGTTCTTC
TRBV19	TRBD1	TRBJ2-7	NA	CASSTTGDEQYF	TGTGCCAGTAGTACGACAGGGGACGAGCAGTACTTC
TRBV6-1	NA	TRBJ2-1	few	CASSPEGETPSLVF	TGTGCCAGCAGCCCTGAAGGGGAGACCCCGAGTTTGGTCTTC
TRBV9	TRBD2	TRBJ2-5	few	CASSVGAGPLQETQYF	TGTGCCAGCAGCGTAGGAGCGGGACCACTGCAAGAGACCCAGTACTTC
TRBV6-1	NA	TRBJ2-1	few	CASEGFEQFF	TGTGCCAGCGAAGGGTTCGAGCAGTTCTTC
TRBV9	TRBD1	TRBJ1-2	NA	CASSGWSVPGQGTANYGYTF	TGTGCCAGCAGCGGCTGGTCTGTCCCGGGACAGGGGACCGCTAACTATGGCTACACCTTC
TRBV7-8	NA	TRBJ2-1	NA	CASSLDGTPQNNEQFF	TGTGCCAGCAGCTTGGATGGGACGCCCCAAAACAATGAGCAGTTCTTC
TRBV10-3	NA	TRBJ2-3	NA	CATDEGRETDTQYF	TGTGCCACCGATGAGGGCAGGGAGACAGATACGCAGTATTTT
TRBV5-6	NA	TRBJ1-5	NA	CASSLGGGGQPQHF	TGTGCCAGCAGCTTGGGTGGGGGCGGACAGCCCCAGCATTTT
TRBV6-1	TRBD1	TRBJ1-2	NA	CASSEWTGVDGYTF	TGTGCCAGCAGTGAATGGACAGGGGTTGATGGCTACACCTTC
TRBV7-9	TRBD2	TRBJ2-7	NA	CASKLAGGYEQYF	TGTGCCAGCAAACTAGCGGGAGGCTACGAGCAGTACTTC
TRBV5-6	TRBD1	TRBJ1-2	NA	CASSLAGGAGNYGYTF	TGTGCCAGCAGCTTGGCAGGGGGCGCCGGGAACTATGGCTACACCTTC
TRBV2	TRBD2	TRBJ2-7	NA	CASSLGTSTYEQYF	TGTGCCAGCAGCTTAGGGACTAGTACGTACGAGCAGTACTTC
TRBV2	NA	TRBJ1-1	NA	CASSEEGLTEAFF	TGTGCCAGCAGTGAAGAGGGGCTCACTGAAGCTTTCTTT
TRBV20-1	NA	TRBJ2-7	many	CSARLHYEQYF	TGCAGTGCTAGGCTTCACTACGAGCAGTACTTC
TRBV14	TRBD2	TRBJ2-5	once	CASSLAGAETQYF	TGTGCCAGCAGCTTGGCGGGAGCGGAGACCCAGTACTTC
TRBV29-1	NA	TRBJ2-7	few	CSVGDPYEQYF	TGCAGCGTTGGGGATCCCTACGAGCAGTACTTC
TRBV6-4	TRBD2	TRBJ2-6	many	CASSDSAGGPGANVLTF	TGTGCCAGCAGTGACTCAGCGGGAGGGCCTGGGGCCAACGTCCTGACTTTC
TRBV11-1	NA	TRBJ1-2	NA	CASSLQGGADGYTF	TGTGCCAGCAGTCTCCAGGGAGGGGCTGATGGCTACACCTTC
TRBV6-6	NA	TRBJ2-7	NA	CASSSPRDLGGPWQYF	TGTGCCAGCAGTTCCCCCCGGGACCTGGGGGGCCCTTGGCAGTACTTC
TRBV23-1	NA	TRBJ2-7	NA	CASSQSMRSYEQYF	TGCGCCAGCAGTCAATCGATGAGGTCCTACGAGCAGTACTTC